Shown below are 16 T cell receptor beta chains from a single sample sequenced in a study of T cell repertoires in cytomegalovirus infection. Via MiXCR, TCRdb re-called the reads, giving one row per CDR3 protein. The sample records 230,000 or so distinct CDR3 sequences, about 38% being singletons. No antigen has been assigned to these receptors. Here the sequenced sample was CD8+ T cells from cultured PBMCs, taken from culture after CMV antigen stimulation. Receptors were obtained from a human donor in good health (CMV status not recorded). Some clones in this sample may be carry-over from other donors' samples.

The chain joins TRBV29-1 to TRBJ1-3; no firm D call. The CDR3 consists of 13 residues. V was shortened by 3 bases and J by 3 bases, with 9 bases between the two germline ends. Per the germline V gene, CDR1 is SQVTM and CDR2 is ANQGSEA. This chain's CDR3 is CSVDQVDGNTIYF. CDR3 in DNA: TGCAGCGTTGATCAGGTCGATGGAAACACCATATATTTT.

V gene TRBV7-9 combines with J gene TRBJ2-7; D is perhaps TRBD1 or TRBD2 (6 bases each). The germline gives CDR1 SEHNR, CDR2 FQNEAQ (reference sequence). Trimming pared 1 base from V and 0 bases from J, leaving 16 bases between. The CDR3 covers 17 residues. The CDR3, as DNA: TGTGCCAGCAGCTTAGGGGGGGACACCTTTTACTCCTACGAGCAGTACTTC. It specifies CASSLGGDTFYSYEQYF.

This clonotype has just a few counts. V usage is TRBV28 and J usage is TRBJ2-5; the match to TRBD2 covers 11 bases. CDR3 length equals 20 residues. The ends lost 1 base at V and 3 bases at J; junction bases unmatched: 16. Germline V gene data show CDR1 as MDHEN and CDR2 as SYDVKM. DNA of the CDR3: TGTGCCAGCAGTTTATACGGGACCCTAGCGGGAGGACCCTTAAAAGAGACCCAGTACTTC. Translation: CASSLYGTLAGGPLKETQYF.

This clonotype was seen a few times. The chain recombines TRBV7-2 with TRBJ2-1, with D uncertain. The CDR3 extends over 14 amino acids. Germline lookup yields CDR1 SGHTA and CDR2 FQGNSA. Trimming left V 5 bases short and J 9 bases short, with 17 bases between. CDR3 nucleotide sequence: TGTGCCAGCAGCCTCCCGACGGCCTGGGGTGAGCAGTTCTTC. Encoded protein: CASSLPTAWGEQFF.

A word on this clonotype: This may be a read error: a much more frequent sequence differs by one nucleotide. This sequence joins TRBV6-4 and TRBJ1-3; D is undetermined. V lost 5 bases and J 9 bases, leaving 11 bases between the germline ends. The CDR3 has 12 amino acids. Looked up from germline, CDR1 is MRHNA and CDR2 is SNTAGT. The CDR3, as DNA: TGTGCCAGCAGTTGCTTGAGAAGCACCATATATTTT. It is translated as CASSCLRSTIYF.

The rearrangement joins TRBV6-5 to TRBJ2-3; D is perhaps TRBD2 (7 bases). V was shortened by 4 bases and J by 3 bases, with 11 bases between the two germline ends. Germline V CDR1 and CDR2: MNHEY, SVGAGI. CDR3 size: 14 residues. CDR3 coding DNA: TGTGCCAGCAGTTGGGAGGGGGGTACAGATACGCAGTATTTT. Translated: CASSWEGGTDTQYF.

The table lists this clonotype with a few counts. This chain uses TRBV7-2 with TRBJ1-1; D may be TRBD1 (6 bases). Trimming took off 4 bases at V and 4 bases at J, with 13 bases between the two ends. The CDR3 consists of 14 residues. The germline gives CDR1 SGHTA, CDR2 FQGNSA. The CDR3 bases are TGTGCCAGCAGCTCCGGGGGGGGCGGCACTGAAGCTTTCTTT. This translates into CASSSGGGGTEAFF.

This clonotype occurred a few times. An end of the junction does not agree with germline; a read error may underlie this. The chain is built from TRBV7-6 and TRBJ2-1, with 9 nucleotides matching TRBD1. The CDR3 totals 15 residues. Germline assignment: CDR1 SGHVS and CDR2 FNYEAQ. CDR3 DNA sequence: TGTGCTAGCAGCCTCGGGACAGGGTACTACAATGAGCAGTTCTTC. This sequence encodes CASSLGTGYYNEQFF.

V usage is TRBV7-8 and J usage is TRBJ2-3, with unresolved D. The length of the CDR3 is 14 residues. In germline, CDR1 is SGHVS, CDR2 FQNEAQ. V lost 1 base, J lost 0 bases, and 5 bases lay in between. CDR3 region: CASSLGFSTDTQYF. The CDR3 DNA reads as TGTGCCAGCAGCTTAGGATTTAGCACAGATACGCAGTATTTT.

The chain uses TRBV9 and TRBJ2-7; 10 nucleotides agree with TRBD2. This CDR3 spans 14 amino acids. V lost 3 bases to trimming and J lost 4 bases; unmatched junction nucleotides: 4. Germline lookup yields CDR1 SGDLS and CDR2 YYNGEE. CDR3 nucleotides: TGTGCCAGCAGCGAGGGGACTAGCGAATACGAGCAGTACTTC. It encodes CASSEGTSEYEQYF.

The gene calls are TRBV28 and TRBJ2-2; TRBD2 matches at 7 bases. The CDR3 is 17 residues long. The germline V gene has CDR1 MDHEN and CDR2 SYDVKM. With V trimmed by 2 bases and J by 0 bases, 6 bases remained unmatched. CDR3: CASSLPTSVSNTGELFF. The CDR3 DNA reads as TGTGCCAGCAGTTTACCTACTAGCGTATCGAACACCGGGGAGCTGTTTTTT.

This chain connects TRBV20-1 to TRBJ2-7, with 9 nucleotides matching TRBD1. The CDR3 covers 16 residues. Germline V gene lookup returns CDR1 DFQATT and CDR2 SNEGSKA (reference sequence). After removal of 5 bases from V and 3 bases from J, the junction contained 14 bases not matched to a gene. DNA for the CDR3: TGCAGTGCTCGGGACAGGGAGGATCCCTCATACTACGAGCAGTACTTC. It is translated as CSARDREDPSYYEQYF.

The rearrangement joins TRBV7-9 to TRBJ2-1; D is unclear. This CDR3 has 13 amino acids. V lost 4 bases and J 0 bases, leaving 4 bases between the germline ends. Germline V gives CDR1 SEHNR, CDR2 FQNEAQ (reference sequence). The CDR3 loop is CASSSPSYNEQFF. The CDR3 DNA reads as TGTGCCAGCAGCTCTCCCTCCTACAATGAGCAGTTCTTC.

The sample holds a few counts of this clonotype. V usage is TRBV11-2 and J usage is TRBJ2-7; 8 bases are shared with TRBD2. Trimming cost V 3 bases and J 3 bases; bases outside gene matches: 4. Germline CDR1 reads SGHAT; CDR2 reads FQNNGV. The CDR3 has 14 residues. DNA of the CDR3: TGTGCCAGCAGCTTCGGCGGGGGGAACTACGAGCAGTACTTC. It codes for CASSFGGGNYEQYF.

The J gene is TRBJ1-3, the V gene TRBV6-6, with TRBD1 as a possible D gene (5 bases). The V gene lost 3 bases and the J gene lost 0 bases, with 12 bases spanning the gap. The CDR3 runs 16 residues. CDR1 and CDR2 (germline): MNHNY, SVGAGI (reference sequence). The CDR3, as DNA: TGTGCCAGCAGTTATTCCGAGACAGTCTCTGGAAACACCATATATTTT. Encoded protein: CASSYSETVSGNTIYF.

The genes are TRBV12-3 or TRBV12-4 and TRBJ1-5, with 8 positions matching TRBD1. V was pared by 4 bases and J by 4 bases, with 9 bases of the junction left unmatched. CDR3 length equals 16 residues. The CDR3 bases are TGTGCCAGCAGTTCTCCCCGGACAGGGCATAATCAGCCCCAGCATTTT. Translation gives CASSSPRTGHNQPQHF.